The 26 T cell receptor beta chains in this list originate from one sample, sequenced in a study of cytomegalovirus exposure and HLA in healthy donors. In the PCR, 60 Vbeta and 13 Jbeta primers were used. This table comes from immunoSEQ multiplex PCR, and its TCRdb copy is limited to in-frame clones, with some not included. The sample consists of 150,000 to 200,000 clones, approximately 80% of them appearing once. Sequencing was performed on PBMCs. The source is a male donor in good health and CMV-seronegative.

The rearrangement uses TRBV5-6 and TRBJ1-2; D possibly corresponds to TRBD1 (6 bases). V lost 3 bases, J lost 5 bases, and 17 bases lay in between. The CDR3 sequence is 15 residues long. Looked up from germline, CDR1 is SGHDT and CDR2 is YYEEEE. Here the CDR3 reads CASSSGPGASYGYTF. CDR3 bases: TGTGCCAGCAGCTCGGGTCCAGGGGCCTCGTATGGCTACACCTTC.

V gene TRBV4-3 combines with J gene TRBJ2-1; the match to TRBD2 covers 14 bases. After removal of 6 bases from V and 7 bases from J, the junction contained 14 bases not matched to a gene. The CDR3 consists of 18 residues. The germline gives CDR1 LGHNA, CDR2 YSLEER. This CDR3 reads CASSSSGTSGRGRNEQFF. For the CDR3, the DNA is TGCGCCAGCAGTTCCTCCGGGACTAGCGGGAGAGGGAGGAATGAGCAGTTCTTC.

V and J are TRBV6-1 and TRBJ1-5; TRBD1 might be the D (5 bases). The CDR3 spans 15 residues. The V end was cut by 2 bases, the J end by 4 bases, with 12 bases between. The V gene's germline CDR1 is MNHNS and CDR2 SASEGT. CDR3 bases: TGTGCCAGCAGTGAATTGGCGGGGGAGAATCAGCCCCAGCATTTT. This translates into CASSELAGENQPQHF.

This chain connects TRBV11-2 to TRBJ2-3; maybe TRBD1 (7 bases). With 4 bases removed from V and 2 bases from J, the gap between germline ends came to 16 bases. The germline V gene encodes CDR1 SGHAT and CDR2 FQNNGV. This CDR3 is 16 amino acids long. The CDR3 here is CASSSLRDSSTDTQYF. In DNA form, the CDR3 reads TGTGCCAGCAGCTCGCTGCGGGACAGTTCCACAGATACGCAGTATTTT.

V is TRBV28 and J is TRBJ1-1; D unresolved. The length of the CDR3 is 14 residues. Trimming removed 8 bases at V and 0 bases at J, with 13 bases between. Germline V gene data show CDR1 as MDHEN and CDR2 as SYDVKM. This chain's CDR3 is CASDSAAMNTEAFF. CDR3 coding DNA: TGTGCCAGCGACTCGGCCGCGATGAACACTGAAGCTTTCTTT.

The chain has TRBV7-9 and TRBJ1-2; unclear D gene. This CDR3 region has 15 residues. The ends were cut back, 5 bases at V and 3 bases at J, with 16 bases in the middle. Germline V gene lookup returns CDR1 SEHNR and CDR2 FQNEAQ (reference sequence). The CDR3 DNA sequence: TGTGCCAGCAGCCCCCAGCCGGGTAGAGACTATGGCTACACCTTC. Its translation is CASSPQPGRDYGYTF. Filled out from reference TRBV7-9 and TRBJ1-2, the complete variable domain reads DTGVSQNPRHKITKRGQNVTFRCDPISEHNRLYWYRQTLGQGPEFLTYFQNEAQLEKSRLLSDRFSAERPKGSFSTLEIQRTEQGDSAMYLCASSPQPGRDYGYTFGSGTRLTVV.

The chain couples TRBV9 to TRBJ2-1; 9 nucleotides match TRBD1. The V segment lost 0 bases and the J segment 8 bases; nucleotides outside the gene matches: 3. Germline CDR1 and CDR2: SGDLS and YYNGEE. The CDR3 sequence is 14 residues long. The CDR3 DNA reads TGTGCCAGCAGCGTAGTGGGGGACAGGGATGAGCAGTTCTTC. It translates to CASSVVGDRDEQFF.

This clone was observed a few times. V and J are TRBV10-3 and TRBJ1-3; perhaps TRBD1 as D (5 bases). V was pared by 2 bases and J by 0 bases, with 11 bases between. There are 16 residues in the CDR3. The germline CDR1 and CDR2 sequences are ENHRY and SYGVKD. The CDR3 nucleotides read TGTGCCATCAGTGAGGGGGACTTTAGCTCTGGAAACACCATATATTTT. This codes for CAISEGDFSSGNTIYF.

In its sample, this clone was seen a few times. The rearrangement joins TRBV19 to TRBJ1-1; 7 nucleotides align to TRBD1. Germline trimming cut 7 bases from V and 1 base from J; bases unmatched to any gene: 6. CDR1 LNHDA and CDR2 SQIVND come from the germline V gene (reference sequence). This CDR3 has 14 amino acids. The CDR3 loop is CASTSRGSNTEAFF. The CDR3 coding sequence is TGTGCCAGTACCTCCAGGGGGTCGAACACTGAAGCTTTCTTT.

This clone was seen just once. The genes are TRBV10-3 and TRBJ1-2; D unresolved. CDR3 length: 14 residues. V was clipped by 0 bases and J by 4 bases, with 9 bases between them. The germline CDR1 and CDR2 sequences are ENHRY and SYGVKD. CDR3 nucleotides: TGTGCCATCAGTGAGTCGAGAAGTGGCTATGGCTACACCTTC. Translating it yields CAISESRSGYGYTF.

The chain links TRBV10-3 to TRBJ2-1; D unresolved. Trimming removed 10 bases from V and 10 bases from J, with 11 bases in between. The CDR3 runs to 10 residues. Germline assignment: CDR1 ENHRY and CDR2 SYGVKD. The CDR3 coding sequence is TGTGCCACCGCAACTTCCGAGCAGTTCTTC. This gives the protein CATATSEQFF.

The V call is TRBV10-3, the J call TRBJ2-3, with TRBD2 as a possible D gene (6 bases). V shed 3 bases and J shed 6 bases, with 7 bases lying between them. The CDR3 extends over 12 amino acids. CDR1 and CDR2 from the germline V gene are ENHRY and SYGVKD. For the CDR3, the DNA is TGTGCCATCAGTGAAAGCGGGGATACGCAGTATTTT. It specifies CAISESGDTQYF.

The rearrangement joins TRBV27 to TRBJ2-7; 8 nucleotides align to TRBD2. The CDR3 covers 15 residues. Per the germline V gene, CDR1 is MNHEY and CDR2 is SMNVEV (reference sequence). V shed 4 bases and J 3 bases; nucleotides not matched to a gene: 8. This CDR3 is CASSSPLAGLYEQYF. As DNA, the CDR3 is TGTGCCAGCAGTTCACCCCTAGCGGGCCTCTACGAGCAGTACTTC.

This clone was detected only a few times. The chain links TRBV30 to TRBJ2-2, with 8 bases matching TRBD1. Trimming took 3 bases from V and 7 from J; bases not matched to a gene: 10. The CDR3 has 15 amino acids. CDR1 is GTSNPN, CDR2 SVGIG, per germline (reference sequence). The CDR3 DNA sequence: TGTGCCTGGAGCCGGGACAGGCCCTCGGTCGGGGAGCTGTTTTTT. Translating it yields CAWSRDRPSVGELFF.

Details on this clone: Germline and junction disagree at one end, which may indicate a read error. The CDR3 nucleotides read TGTTCCAGCAGCCAAAGGGGCAGGGGAAACACTGAAGCTTTCTTT. This encodes CSSSQRGRGNTEAFF. This chain joins TRBV7-9 and TRBJ1-1; maybe TRBD1 (6 bases). Germline CDR1 is SEHNR and CDR2 is FQNEAQ (reference sequence). CDR3 size: 15 residues.

The chain has TRBV6-8 and TRBJ1-1; D gene ambiguous. The CDR3 loop spans 13 amino acids. V dropped 7 bases and J dropped 0 bases, with 9 bases sitting between them. CDR1 is MNHGY and CDR2 is SAAAGT in the germline V gene. The CDR3 bases are TGTGCCAGCATCGTGCCAGTGAACACTGAAGCTTTCTTT. This gives the protein CASIVPVNTEAFF.

This clone was detected only once. The CDR3, as DNA: TGTGCCAGCAGTTGGGGACAGATTAGCAATCAGCCCCAGCATTTT. Residues: CASSWGQISNQPQHF. The chain combines TRBV28 with TRBJ1-5, with 7 bases lining up with TRBD1. There are 15 residues in the CDR3. The V segment lost 4 bases and the J segment 0 bases; nucleotides outside the gene matches: 3. The V gene's germline CDR1 is MDHEN and CDR2 SYDVKM.

V usage is TRBV11-1 and J usage is TRBJ2-5, with unresolved D. Germline V gives CDR1 SGHAT, CDR2 FQDESV (reference sequence). Trimming pared 0 bases from V and 7 bases from J, leaving 12 bases between. The CDR3 is 14 amino acids. The CDR3, as DNA: TGTGCCAGCAGCTTAGCAGGAGTTGAGGTGACCCAGTACTTC. This gives the protein CASSLAGVEVTQYF.

The rearrangement links TRBV30 to TRBJ1-3; D is ambiguous. Germline V lookup: CDR1 GTSNPN, CDR2 SVGIG (reference sequence). Trimming removed 8 bases at V and 0 bases at J, with 11 bases between. The CDR3 spans 13 residues. In DNA form, the CDR3 reads TGTGCCAGCGCTGTTATCTCTGGAAACACCATATATTTT. It specifies CASAVISGNTIYF.

This chain joins TRBV27 and TRBJ2-5; D not certain. The CDR3 contains 15 residues. Deletions cut 3 bases from V and 4 bases from J, with 15 bases between. CDR1 MNHEY and CDR2 SMNVEV come from the germline V gene (reference sequence). CDR3 region: CASSFSMGSRETQYF. For the CDR3, the DNA is TGTGCCAGCAGTTTCTCGATGGGCAGTAGAGAGACCCAGTACTTC.

This chain links TRBV6-5 with TRBJ2-1; TRBD1 might be the D (5 bases). Germline lookup yields CDR1 MNHEY and CDR2 SVGAGI. This CDR3 has 14 residues. The V gene lost 6 bases and the J gene lost 0 bases, with 9 bases spanning the gap. CDR3 DNA sequence: TGTGCCAGCAGGGACATCAGCTCCTACAATGAGCAGTTCTTC. Translation: CASRDISSYNEQFF.

This clone was counted a single time. The gene calls are TRBV19 and TRBJ2-7; 10 bases map to TRBD1. This CDR3 comprises 13 residues. CDR1 and CDR2 from the germline V gene are LNHDA and SQIVND (reference sequence). V lost 8 bases, J lost 5 bases, and 6 bases stayed unmatched. CDR3 bases: TGTGCCAGTCGGCCGGGACAGGGGAACGAGCAGTACTTC. It yields the protein CASRPGQGNEQYF.

The chain joins TRBV19 to TRBJ2-1; 7 bases match TRBD1. CDR1 and CDR2 (germline): LNHDA, SQIVND (reference sequence). This CDR3 contains 14 residues. The trim removed 5 bases at V and 4 bases at J, leaving 5 bases unmatched. CDR3 sequence reads: CASSAGTVYNEQFF. CDR3 sequence (DNA): TGTGCCAGTAGTGCCGGGACAGTTTACAATGAGCAGTTCTTC.

The gene calls are TRBV5-1 and TRBJ2-3; 8 bases line up with TRBD2. Trimming at V came to 3 bases and at J to 5 bases, leaving 5 bases not matched to a gene. This CDR3 is built from 14 residues. In germline, CDR1 is SGHRS, CDR2 YFSETQ. CDR3 nucleotides: TGCGCCAGCAGCTACGGGGGGGCGAGAGATACGCAGTATTTT. Protein sequence: CASSYGGARDTQYF.

This chain uses TRBV30 with TRBJ1-2; D is possibly TRBD1 (5 bases). The CDR3 consists of 13 residues. Trimming cost V 2 bases and J 4 bases, with 11 bases left between them. CDR1 is GTSNPN and CDR2 is SVGIG in the germline V gene (reference sequence). The CDR3: CAWSTDRVYGYTF. CDR3 bases: TGTGCCTGGAGTACCGACAGAGTCTATGGCTACACCTTC.

The rearrangement uses TRBV7-3 and TRBJ1-1; possible D gene TRBD1, 6 bases. V was cut by 3 bases and J by 1 base, with 12 bases left in between. The CDR3 sequence is 15 residues long. Germline loops: CDR1 SGHTA, CDR2 FQGTGA. The DNA for the CDR3 is TGTGCCAGCAGCTTGTCGTTGGGACAGAACACTGAAGCTTTCTTT. Translated: CASSLSLGQNTEAFF.